The 30 T cell receptor beta chains below all came from one sample that was sequenced in a study of identical twins. In TCRdb, the 5' RACE reads were re-called with MiXCR into one record per CDR3 protein. Among 600,000 to 700,000 distinct CDR3 sequences listed, about 20% were seen once. These data were likewise used in another study, on T cells expressing NK-cell markers.

The sequenced sample consisted of PBMCs. All receptors come from a woman aged 18-29 years in good health.

This sequence joins TRBV6-1 and TRBJ1-6, with D possibly TRBD1 on 5 matching bases. Germline V gene sequence: CDR1 MNHNS, CDR2 SASEGT. Trimming shortened V by 6 bases and J by 8 bases, and 11 bases separated the two germline ends. This CDR3 spans 13 amino acids. CDR3 sequence reads: CASSGTPHSPLHF. CDR3 DNA sequence: TGTGCCAGCAGCGGGACCCCTCATTCACCCCTCCACTTT.

The rearrangement links TRBV12-3 or TRBV12-4 to TRBJ1-5; D is ambiguous. This CDR3 spans 15 amino acids. Trimming left V 2 bases short and J 3 bases short, with 11 bases between. As DNA, the CDR3 is TGTGCCAGCAGTTTATATAGGGAGGACAATCAGCCCCAGCATTTT. It codes for CASSLYREDNQPQHF.

The CDR3 DNA follows: TGTGCCAGCAGCCAAGATATTAAAGGACTTGCCTTTCGGGAGCAGTACTTC. This sequence encodes CASSQDIKGLAFREQYF. The V gene is TRBV3-1, the J gene TRBJ2-7, with D perhaps matching TRBD2 (5 bases). Trimming took off 0 bases at V and 7 bases at J, with 22 bases between the two ends. The CDR3 consists of 17 residues. Germline CDR1 and CDR2: LGHDT and YNNKEL (reference sequence).

This chain joins TRBV7-2 and TRBJ2-2; TRBD2 is a possible D gene (5 bases). CDR1 is SGHTA, CDR2 FQGNSA, per germline. CDR3 length: 13 residues. V was pared by 8 bases and J by 5 bases, with 12 bases between. CDR3: CASGLTGTGELFF. CDR3 coding DNA: TGTGCCAGCGGACTCACGGGTACCGGGGAGCTGTTTTTT.

This clonotype was recorded a few times. The rearrangement links TRBV9 to TRBJ1-2; no reliable D call. CDR1 and CDR2 from the germline V gene are SGDLS and YYNGEE. The CDR3 runs to 13 residues. V lost 3 bases to trimming and J lost 8 bases, with 14 bases between them. This CDR3 is CASSGERRLGYTF. Written as DNA, the CDR3 is TGTGCCAGCAGCGGAGAGAGGAGGCTCGGCTACACCTTC.

This sequence joins TRBV20-1 and TRBJ2-7, with D perhaps matching TRBD2 (5 bases). V gave up 0 bases and J gave up 0 bases, with 12 bases separating them. Germline V CDR1 and CDR2: DFQATT, SNEGSKA (reference sequence). The CDR3 sequence is 15 residues long. CDR3 DNA: TGCAGTGCTAGAGATGGACTTTCCAGCTCCTACGAGCAGTACTTC. Protein product: CSARDGLSSSYEQYF.

For the CDR3, the DNA is TGTGCCAGCAGCTCCTACGCCTTGGGGACCGGGGAGCTGTTTTTT. Protein sequence: CASSSYALGTGELFF. This rearrangement joins TRBV6-1 to TRBJ2-2; D not resolved. The CDR3 sequence is 15 residues long. Germline V gene lookup returns CDR1 MNHNS and CDR2 SASEGT. V lost 6 bases, J lost 5 bases, and 16 bases lay in between.

This clonotype was detected many times. This chain uses TRBV29-1 with TRBJ1-1; no clear D. This CDR3 comprises 14 residues. Germline CDR1 reads SQVTM; CDR2 reads ANQGSEA. V was shortened by 3 bases and J by 0 bases, with 11 bases between the two germline ends. CDR3 in amino acids: CSVDTTPMNTEAFF. The CDR3 bases are TGCAGCGTTGATACGACGCCTATGAACACTGAAGCTTTCTTT.

The chain is built from TRBV29-1 and TRBJ2-1; tentatively, D is TRBD2 (6 bases). Germline V gene data show CDR1 as SQVTM and CDR2 as ANQGSEA. The V end lost 6 bases, the J end lost 9 bases, and 21 bases lay between the germline ends. This CDR3 spans 14 amino acids. The CDR3 DNA follows: TGCAGCGTACCCCGGGACTTAGCAAGTATTGAGCAGTTCTTC. Protein product: CSVPRDLASIEQFF.

The V and J genes are TRBV6-2 or TRBV6-3 and TRBJ2-7; TRBD1 or TRBD2 may be the D gene (5 bases each). Germline CDR1 MNHEY, CDR2 SVGEGT. The CDR3 extends over 14 amino acids. Trimming took 4 bases from V and 2 from J, leaving 12 bases between them. CDR3 region: CASSWRTRPYEQYF. The CDR3 region has the DNA TGTGCCAGCAGTTGGAGGACACGTCCCTACGAGCAGTACTTC.

J is TRBJ2-7 and V is TRBV7-9; a weak D match, TRBD2 (6 bases). Trimming took off 4 bases at V and 1 base at J, with 14 bases between the two ends. The CDR3 loop spans 15 amino acids. Per the germline V gene, CDR1 is SEHNR and CDR2 is FQNEAQ (reference sequence). CDR3 DNA: TGTGCCAGCAGCTCCAGACTAGTGCGGTCCTACGAGCAGTACTTC. Residues: CASSSRLVRSYEQYF.

This clonotype occurred a few times. The V and J genes are TRBV5-4 and TRBJ2-3; the D gene is possibly TRBD2 (5 bases). The ends were cut back, 4 bases at V and 8 bases at J, with 23 bases in the middle. This CDR3 spans 16 amino acids. Germline CDR1 is SGHNT and CDR2 is YYREEE (reference sequence). The CDR3 region is CASSQDEYANAGTQYF. In nucleotides, the CDR3 is TGTGCCAGCAGCCAGGACGAATACGCTAACGCGGGTACGCAGTATTTT.

The genes are TRBV29-1 and TRBJ2-3; possible D gene TRBD2, 5 bases. This CDR3 has 11 amino acids. V was trimmed by 7 bases and J by 7 bases, leaving 12 bases between them. Germline lookup yields CDR1 SQVTM and CDR2 ANQGSEA. CDR3 sequence: CSARGSHTQYF. As DNA, the CDR3 is TGCAGCGCTCGGGGTTCTCATACGCAGTATTTT.

The V gene is TRBV10-2, the J gene TRBJ2-1; D call uncertain. CDR3 length: 12 amino acids. CDR1 and CDR2 from the germline V gene are WSHSY and SAAADI. V was cut by 6 bases and J by 8 bases, with 11 bases left in between. This chain's CDR3 is CASSIVIDEQFF. The CDR3 bases are TGCGCCAGCAGCATCGTAATAGATGAGCAGTTCTTC.

The V call is TRBV20-1, the J call TRBJ1-1; 8 nucleotides line up with TRBD1. The CDR3 is made up of 14 amino acids. The germline gives CDR1 DFQATT, CDR2 SNEGSKA (reference sequence). CDR3 in DNA: TGCAGCCGACAGGGGACCAGTACTTCGACTGAAGCTTTCTTT. The encoded protein is CSRQGTSTSTEAFF.

This clonotype appeared many times. This chain joins TRBV5-6 and TRBJ1-2; D unresolved. CDR1 and CDR2 from the germline V gene are SGHDT and YYEEEE. Trimming pared 4 bases from V and 5 bases from J, leaving 12 bases between. The CDR3 contains 13 residues. CDR3: CASSHDPRYGYTF. The CDR3 region has the DNA TGTGCCAGCAGCCATGATCCGCGGTATGGCTACACCTTC.

This clonotype was seen a handful of times. V is TRBV10-3 and J is TRBJ1-2; possibly TRBD1 for D (5 bases). CDR1 is ENHRY, CDR2 SYGVKD, per germline. Trimming stripped 2 bases from V and 2 bases from J, with 6 bases between. The length of the CDR3 is 13 residues. The CDR3 DNA follows: TGTGCCATCAGTGAGCCAGGGAACTATGGCTACACCTTC. Protein: CAISEPGNYGYTF.

This clonotype was detected a few times. The rearrangement joins TRBV29-1 to TRBJ1-1, with D uncertain. Trimming left V 7 bases short and J 0 bases short, with 12 bases between. Germline V gives CDR1 SQVTM, CDR2 ANQGSEA. The length of the CDR3 is 13 residues. For the CDR3, the DNA is TGCAGCGCTACGAGGGCAGTGAACACTGAAGCTTTCTTT. The encoded protein is CSATRAVNTEAFF. Full variable domain (remainder filled in from reference TRBV29-1 and TRBJ1-1): SAVISQKPSRDICQRGTSLTIQCQVDSQVTMMFWYRQQPGQSLTLIATANQGSEATYESGFVIDKFPISRPNLTFSTLTVSNMSPEDSSIYLCSATRAVNTEAFFGQGTRLTVV.

This clonotype has only a few counts. V usage is TRBV12-3 or TRBV12-4 and J usage is TRBJ2-3; D not certain. The V end lost 5 bases, the J end lost 4 bases, and 7 bases lay between the germline ends. The CDR3 consists of 12 residues. The CDR3 spells CASSRLPDTQYF. The DNA of the CDR3 is TGTGCCAGCAGTCGTCTACCAGATACGCAGTATTTT.

The chain carries TRBV20-1 and TRBJ2-1; possible D gene TRBD1, 7 bases. The CDR3 length is 13 residues. CDR1 and CDR2 from the germline V gene are DFQATT and SNEGSKA (reference sequence). V was shortened by 5 bases and J by 0 bases, with 8 bases between the two germline ends. The CDR3: CSAQGGSYNEQFF. The CDR3 nucleotides read TGCAGTGCTCAGGGGGGCTCCTACAATGAGCAGTTCTTC.

This chain joins TRBV12-3 or TRBV12-4 and TRBJ2-3; 9 nucleotides line up with TRBD2. V lost 5 bases to trimming and J lost 6 bases; unmatched junction nucleotides: 12. The CDR3 length is 16 residues. DNA of the CDR3: TGTGCCAGCAGTCCTCTAGCGGGAATGGGTGTGGATACGCAGTATTTT. This encodes CASSPLAGMGVDTQYF.

Turning to this clonotype: Sequence at one end of the junction differs from germline and may be a read error. The chain links TRBV6-5 to TRBJ2-1, with D perhaps TRBD1 or TRBD2 (7 bases each). The length of the CDR3 is 12 residues. From germline, CDR1 is MNHEY and CDR2 SVGAGI. The chain's CDR3 is CASTDLQGGTTF. DNA for the CDR3: TGTGCCAGCACCGACCTTCAGGGGGGGACTACCTTC.

This sequence joins TRBV5-1 and TRBJ2-6; D unclear. The CDR3 is made up of 16 amino acids. Trimming removed 1 base at V and 0 bases at J, with 8 bases between. Germline CDR1 reads SGHRS; CDR2 reads YFSETQ. The chain's CDR3 is CASSLLQHSGANVLTF. In DNA form, the CDR3 reads TGCGCCAGCAGCTTGCTTCAGCACTCTGGGGCCAACGTCCTGACTTTC.

This clonotype was recorded a few times. J is TRBJ2-5 and V is TRBV7-9, with D maybe TRBD1 (7 bases). Trimming removed 4 bases at V and 9 bases at J, with 15 bases between. Looked up from germline, CDR1 is SEHNR and CDR2 is FQNEAQ (reference sequence). CDR3 length equals 13 residues. CDR3 nucleotide sequence: TGTGCCAGCAGCTCCGGGACAGCGGGTTCCCAGTACTTC. This encodes CASSSGTAGSQYF.

This chain connects TRBV7-2 to TRBJ2-3; possibly TRBD2 for D (5 bases). Germline CDR1 reads SGHTA; CDR2 reads FQGNSA. The CDR3 has 15 amino acids. Trimming left V 4 bases short and J 4 bases short, with 15 bases between. CDR3 in DNA: TGTGCCAGCAGCTCGATGCTAGCCTCCGCAGATACGCAGTATTTT. Translated: CASSSMLASADTQYF. Full variable domain (missing parts from reference TRBV7-2 and TRBJ2-3): GAGVSQSPSNKVTEKGKDVELRCDPISGHTALYWYRQSLGQGLEFLIYFQGNSAPDKSGLPSDRFSAERTGGSVSTLTIQRTQQEDSAVYLCASSSMLASADTQYFGPGTRLTVL.

This chain uses TRBV6-5 with TRBJ1-6; D unclear. This CDR3 region has 18 residues. V was cut by 0 bases and J by 0 bases, with 12 bases left in between. Looked up from germline, CDR1 is MNHEY and CDR2 is SVGAGI. The CDR3 DNA reads as TGTGCCAGCAGTTACTCGAGTCTGAGGAGCTCCTATAATTCACCCCTCCACTTT. As protein: CASSYSSLRSSYNSPLHF.

The chain couples TRBV2 to TRBJ2-3, with 13 bases fitting TRBD2. With 4 bases clipped from V and 6 bases from J, the junction kept 7 bases outside the gene matches. CDR1 and CDR2 (germline): SNHLY, FYNNEI. CDR3 length: 16 residues. CDR3: CASSVEMGLAGDTQYF. The CDR3 nucleotides are TGTGCCAGCAGTGTTGAGATGGGACTAGCGGGGGATACGCAGTATTTT.

The chain recombines TRBV7-2 with TRBJ2-5; D possibly matches TRBD1 or TRBD2 (5 bases each). The germline V gene has CDR1 SGHTA and CDR2 FQGNSA. Trimming cost V 4 bases and J 4 bases, with 22 bases left between them. The CDR3 sequence is 17 residues long. The CDR3 DNA is TGTGCCAGCAGCTCGGGGCAGCCGGGTCTAGAAGGAGAGACCCAGTACTTC. This gives the protein CASSSGQPGLEGETQYF.

In this sample, this clonotype turned up many times. V is TRBV12-3 or TRBV12-4 and J is TRBJ2-1, with a possible D match to TRBD2 (5 bases). The CDR3 extends over 15 amino acids. V gave up 3 bases and J gave up 0 bases, with 9 bases separating them. The CDR3 nucleotides are TGTGCCAGCAGTTTTAACCGGGACTCCTACAATGAGCAGTTCTTC. It yields the protein CASSFNRDSYNEQFF.

This clonotype was recorded a few times. The chain couples TRBV18 to TRBJ2-7; unclear D gene. The V end was cut by 3 bases, the J end by 0 bases, with 9 bases between. The CDR3 has 14 amino acids. Germline V lookup: CDR1 KGHSH, CDR2 LQKENI. CDR3 bases: TGTGCCAGCTCACCTAGCCGGACCTCCTACGAGCAGTACTTC. It yields the protein CASSPSRTSYEQYF.